The next 18 T cell receptor beta chains were all read from a single sample in a study of Graves' ophthalmopathy and Graves' hyperthyroidism. RNA transcripts yielded amplified TCR beta CDR3 regions. HTBI-primed RT-PCR formed the first round, and a multiplex PCR formed the second. TCRdb re-derived calls from the multiplex PCR reads in MiXCR, one entry per CDR3 protein. Of 600,000 to 650,000 distinct CDR3 sequences listed, over 20% are singletons. Material: peripheral blood. Every receptor here comes from a woman aged 18-30 years with stable Graves' hyperthyroidism. Some clones in this sample may be carry-over from other donors' samples.

In this sample, this clonotype turned up many times. The CDR3 sequence: CASSVGQGGRSPLHF. In DNA form, the CDR3 reads TGTGCCAGCAGCGTAGGACAGGGGGGACGATCACCCCTCCACTTT. V usage is TRBV5-8 and J usage is TRBJ1-6; TRBD1 matches at 10 bases. The CDR3 runs to 15 residues. Unmatched junction bases numbered 8, after V lost 4 bases and J lost 10 bases. Germline CDR1 SGHTS, CDR2 YDEGEE.

V and J are TRBV5-1 and TRBJ1-1, with D unresolved. The CDR3 runs to 13 residues. Trimming shortened V by 4 bases and J by 0 bases, and 7 bases separated the two germline ends. Germline CDR1 is SGHRS and CDR2 is YFSETQ. The CDR3 loop reads CASSKDLNTEAFF. In nucleotides, the CDR3 is TGCGCCAGCAGCAAAGATCTGAACACTGAAGCTTTCTTT.

This clonotype has just one count. J is TRBJ1-6 and V is TRBV30, with 7 bases that match TRBD1. The germline CDR1 and CDR2 sequences are GTSNPN and SVGIG (reference sequence). Trimming cost V 6 bases and J 8 bases; bases outside gene matches: 7. This CDR3 region has 13 residues. The CDR3 reads CACQDREDSPLHF. In nucleotides, the CDR3 is TGTGCCTGTCAAGACAGGGAGGATTCACCCCTCCACTTT.

Many counts were recorded for this clonotype. This chain joins TRBV30 and TRBJ2-7, with D unclear. V lost 3 bases, J lost 3 bases, and 12 bases lay in between. Per the germline V gene, CDR1 is GTSNPN and CDR2 is SVGIG (reference sequence). This CDR3 spans 13 amino acids. This CDR3 is CAWRKASNYEQYF. The CDR3 nucleotides read TGTGCCTGGAGGAAGGCTTCCAACTACGAGCAGTACTTC.

CDR3: CASSRVGRLNTEAFF. CDR3 DNA sequence: TGTGCCAGCAGTAGAGTAGGGCGGCTGAACACTGAAGCTTTCTTT. This sequence joins TRBV25-1 and TRBJ1-1; unclear D gene. The germline gives CDR1 MGHDK, CDR2 SYGVNS. The germline V and J ends were trimmed by 5 bases and 0 bases, with 13 bases remaining between them. The CDR3 extends over 15 amino acids. The full variable domain, with the rest looked up from reference TRBV25-1 and TRBJ1-1, is EADIYQTPRYLVIGTGKKITLECSQTMGHDKMYWYQQDPGMELHLIHYSYGVNSTEKGDLSSESTVSRIRTEHFPLTLESARPSHTSQYLCASSRVGRLNTEAFFGQGTRLTVV.

This clonotype was counted at least ten times. The rearrangement joins TRBV29-1 to TRBJ1-2; D is unclear. The germline V gene has CDR1 SQVTM and CDR2 ANQGSEA. V lost 6 bases, J lost 1 base, and 9 bases lay in between. The CDR3 is 12 amino acids. As DNA, the CDR3 is TGCAGCGTCCGCAACCTTAACTATGGCTACACCTTC. Protein: CSVRNLNYGYTF.

This clonotype was seen repeatedly, ten times or more. The V call is TRBV9, the J call TRBJ2-5; D might be TRBD2 (6 bases). Deletions cut 0 bases from V and 4 bases from J, with 10 bases between. The V gene's germline CDR1 is SGDLS and CDR2 YYNGEE. The CDR3 length is 14 residues. The CDR3 DNA sequence: TGTGCCAGCAGCGTAGGCGGGATCCGAGAGACCCAGTACTTC. It is translated as CASSVGGIRETQYF.

Many counts were recorded for this clonotype. The chain combines TRBV7-2 with TRBJ2-5, with D unresolved. Per germline, CDR1 SGHTA and CDR2 FQGNSA. The CDR3 runs to 16 residues. V was trimmed by 1 base and J by 0 bases, leaving 12 bases between them. The CDR3 protein is CASSLGLQQYQETQYF. As DNA, the CDR3 is TGTGCCAGCAGCTTAGGGCTACAACAGTACCAAGAGACCCAGTACTTC. The full variable domain, rest sourced from reference TRBV7-2 and TRBJ2-5, is GAGVSQSPSNKVTEKGKDVELRCDPISGHTALYWYRQSLGQGLEFLIYFQGNSAPDKSGLPSDRFSAERTGGSVSTLTIQRTQQEDSAVYLCASSLGLQQYQETQYFGPGTRLLVL.

This clonotype was seen ten or more times. The chain has TRBV6-1 and TRBJ2-7, with TRBD1 as a possible D gene (5 bases). Germline assignment: CDR1 MNHNS and CDR2 SASEGT. CDR3 size: 14 residues. V lost 6 bases, J lost 4 bases, and 16 bases lay in between. The CDR3 reads CASSRTSSGYEQYF. The CDR3 DNA reads TGTGCCAGCAGCCGGACATCTTCTGGTTACGAGCAGTACTTC.

This chain connects TRBV6-4 to TRBJ1-1; D remains unclear. CDR1 and CDR2 (germline): MRHNA, SNTAGT. The CDR3 has 17 amino acids. The V and J ends lost 7 bases and 0 bases respectively, with 21 bases between them. The CDR3 sequence is CASTRFGSKRMNTEAFF. The DNA of the CDR3 is TGTGCCAGCACTCGATTCGGGTCAAAAAGGATGAACACTGAAGCTTTCTTT.

This clonotype was counted ten times or more. V is TRBV11-2 and J is TRBJ1-1; 7 bases match TRBD1. Looked up from germline, CDR1 is SGHAT and CDR2 is FQNNGV. The length of the CDR3 is 12 residues. Germline trimming cut 6 bases from V and 4 bases from J; bases unmatched to any gene: 2. CDR3 residues: CASRRGLTEAFF. The CDR3 nucleotides are TGTGCCAGCAGGAGGGGGCTCACTGAAGCTTTCTTT. Drawing the rest from reference TRBV11-2 and TRBJ1-1, the complete variable domain is EAGVAQSPRYKIIEKRQSVAFWCNPISGHATLYWYQQILGQGPKLLIQFQNNGVVDDSQLPKDRFSAERLKGVDSTLKIQPAKLEDSAVYLCASRRGLTEAFFGQGTRLTVV.

In its sample, this clonotype was seen many times. V usage is TRBV20-1 and J usage is TRBJ1-2, with TRBD1 matching over 7 bases. V dropped 0 bases and J dropped 5; count of bases not matched to a gene: 0. This CDR3 is built from 12 residues. Germline V gene sequence: CDR1 DFQATT, CDR2 SNEGSKA (reference sequence). The CDR3 nucleotides read TGCAGTGCTAGAGAGACAGGGTATGGCTACACCTTC. Translation gives CSARETGYGYTF.

The chain joins TRBV11-2 to TRBJ1-6; D gene uncertain. This CDR3 contains 17 residues. Between the trimmed V and J ends, which lost 3 bases and 8 bases, there was a span of 20 bases. Germline V gene sequence: CDR1 SGHAT, CDR2 FQNNGV. The CDR3 region has the DNA TGTGCCAGCAGCTTGGATGGGAACCCTCGGGCTGATTCACCCCTCCACTTT. Residues: CASSLDGNPRADSPLHF.

At least ten counts were recorded for this clonotype. V usage is TRBV11-2 and J usage is TRBJ2-7, with D maybe TRBD1 (6 bases). Trimming removed 4 bases at V and 0 bases at J, with 16 bases between. Looked up from germline, CDR1 is SGHAT and CDR2 is FQNNGV. This CDR3 is built from 16 residues. The CDR3 DNA sequence: TGTGCCAGCAGCTCGATAGGGGGTCCGAGCTCCTACGAGCAGTACTTC. This encodes CASSSIGGPSSYEQYF.

This clonotype was counted at least ten times. V is TRBV6-1 and J is TRBJ2-7; D gene unclear. V lost 5 bases and J lost 0, with 17 bases in between. Germline V gene sequence: CDR1 MNHNS, CDR2 SASEGT. The CDR3 has 16 residues. The CDR3 region is CASSKREPPSSYEQYF. In nucleotides, the CDR3 is TGTGCCAGCAGTAAACGAGAACCACCGAGCTCCTACGAGCAGTACTTC.

This clonotype has only a few counts. J is TRBJ1-2 and V is TRBV29-1; tentative D call: TRBD1 (5 bases). This CDR3 spans 12 amino acids. V lost 7 bases and J 4 bases, leaving 13 bases between the germline ends. Per germline, CDR1 SQVTM and CDR2 ANQGSEA. The CDR3 spells CSGVGVLYGYTF. CDR3 nucleotide sequence: TGCAGCGGGGTGGGGGTCCTCTATGGCTACACCTTC.

The sample holds many counts of this clonotype. The V call is TRBV6-1, the J call TRBJ1-2, with D possibly matching TRBD1 (6 bases). Looked up from germline, CDR1 is MNHNS and CDR2 is SASEGT. V was trimmed by 8 bases and J by 8 bases, leaving 21 bases between them. This CDR3 has 14 residues. DNA of the CDR3: TGTGCCAGCGCCGATACAGGGTTCTTCCTCGGCTACACCTTC. The encoded protein is CASADTGFFLGYTF.

This clonotype has a count of ten or more. This CDR3 reads CASSAGTGAAYEQYF. The CDR3 DNA sequence: TGTGCCAGTAGTGCCGGGACAGGGGCTGCCTACGAGCAGTACTTC. The chain employs TRBV19 and TRBJ2-7; 10 bases map to TRBD1. This CDR3 contains 15 residues. Germline V gene data show CDR1 as LNHDA and CDR2 as SQIVND (reference sequence). V shed 5 bases and J 2 bases; nucleotides not matched to a gene: 6. Variable domain in full (rest from reference TRBV19 and TRBJ2-7): DGGITQSPKYLFRKEGQNVTLSCEQNLNHDAMYWYRQDPGQGLRLIYYSQIVNDFQKGDIAEGYSVSREKKESFPLTVTSAQKNPTAFYLCASSAGTGAAYEQYFGPGTRLTVT.